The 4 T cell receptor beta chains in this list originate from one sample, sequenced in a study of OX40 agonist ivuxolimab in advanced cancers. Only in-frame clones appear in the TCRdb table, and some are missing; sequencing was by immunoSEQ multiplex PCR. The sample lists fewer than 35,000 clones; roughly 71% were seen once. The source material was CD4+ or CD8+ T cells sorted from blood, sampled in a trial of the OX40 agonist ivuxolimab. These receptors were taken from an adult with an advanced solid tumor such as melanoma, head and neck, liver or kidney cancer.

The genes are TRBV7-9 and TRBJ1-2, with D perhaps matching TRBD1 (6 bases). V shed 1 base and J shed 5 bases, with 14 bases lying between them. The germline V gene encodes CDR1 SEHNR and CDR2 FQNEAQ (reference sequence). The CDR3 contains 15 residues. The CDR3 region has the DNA TGTGCCAGCAGCTTAGGCGGGGGCCGGGGATATGGCTACACCTTC. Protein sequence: CASSLGGGRGYGYTF.

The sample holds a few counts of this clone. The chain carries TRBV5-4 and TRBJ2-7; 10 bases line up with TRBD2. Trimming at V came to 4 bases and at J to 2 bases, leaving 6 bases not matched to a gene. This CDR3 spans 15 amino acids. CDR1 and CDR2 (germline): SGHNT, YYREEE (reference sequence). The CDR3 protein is CASSQGSGGAYEQYF. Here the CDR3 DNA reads TGTGCCAGCAGCCAAGGGAGCGGGGGGGCCTACGAGCAGTACTTC.

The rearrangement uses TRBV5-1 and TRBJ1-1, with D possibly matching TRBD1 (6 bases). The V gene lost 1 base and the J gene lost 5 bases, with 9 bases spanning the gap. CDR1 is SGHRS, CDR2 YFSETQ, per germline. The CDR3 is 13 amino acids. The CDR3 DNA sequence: TGCGCCAGCAGCTTGACAGGGCAGACTGAAGCTTTCTTT. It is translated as CASSLTGQTEAFF. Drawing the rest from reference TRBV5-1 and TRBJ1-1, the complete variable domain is KAGVTQTPRYLIKTRGQQVTLSCSPISGHRSVSWYQQTPGQGLQFLFEYFSETQRNKGNFPGRFSGRQFSNSRSEMNVSTLELGDSALYLCASSLTGQTEAFFGQGTRLTVV.

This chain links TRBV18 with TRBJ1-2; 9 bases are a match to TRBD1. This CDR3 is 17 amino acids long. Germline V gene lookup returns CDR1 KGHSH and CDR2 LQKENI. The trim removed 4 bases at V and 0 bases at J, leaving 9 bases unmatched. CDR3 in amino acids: CASSQKAGTGSNYGYTF. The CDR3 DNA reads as TGTGCCAGCTCACAGAAAGCCGGGACAGGGTCTAACTATGGCTACACCTTC.